The 32 T cell receptor beta chains given below trace back to one sample, sequenced in a study of T cell responses to AZD1222 COVID-19 vaccine. The assay was immunoSEQ multiplex PCR, and TCRdb's table has in-frame clones only and misses some. This table has under 150,000 clones, 88% appearing once. The sample here was peripheral blood, taken on day 0 of AZD1222 vaccination. Source of these receptors: an adult in good health.

J is TRBJ2-7 and V is TRBV18; D may be TRBD2 (6 bases). The length of the CDR3 is 14 residues. The V end was cut by 3 bases, the J end by 0 bases, with 9 bases between. Germline values: CDR1 KGHSH, CDR2 LQKENI. CDR3 loop: CASSPGGSSYEQYF. The CDR3 DNA reads as TGTGCCAGCTCACCCGGGGGAAGCTCCTACGAGCAGTACTTC.

This clone came up a few times. The chain carries TRBV18 and TRBJ1-1, with a weak D call TRBD1 (5 bases). Trimming removed 3 bases at V and 1 base at J, with 21 bases between. The CDR3 contains 18 residues. Germline values: CDR1 KGHSH, CDR2 LQKENI. DNA of the CDR3: TGTGCCAGCTCACCCAGCAGGTCCCGGGGCGACGAGAACACTGAAGCTTTCTTT. Amino acid sequence: CASSPSRSRGDENTEAFF.

The rearrangement joins TRBV2 to TRBJ1-4, with 7 bases that match TRBD1. Germline lookup yields CDR1 SNHLY and CDR2 FYNNEI. This CDR3 region has 14 residues. Trimming at V came to 2 bases and at J to 7 bases, leaving 4 bases not matched to a gene. CDR3 in DNA: TGTGCCAGCAGTGAACGTCCAGGGGGTGAAAAACTGTTTTTT. This encodes CASSERPGGEKLFF.

V is TRBV6-5 and J is TRBJ2-2; a weak D match, TRBD1 (5 bases). Looked up from germline, CDR1 is MNHEY and CDR2 is SVGAGI. Trimming left V 7 bases short and J 1 base short, with 13 bases between. This CDR3 has 15 residues. The CDR3 loop is CASKPPGQNTGELFF. In DNA form, the CDR3 reads TGTGCCAGCAAACCCCCAGGGCAGAACACCGGGGAGCTGTTTTTT.

The chain carries TRBV11-2 and TRBJ1-2; D remains unclear. With 2 bases removed from V and 7 bases from J, the gap between germline ends came to 14 bases. The CDR3 has 14 amino acids. CDR1 is SGHAT, CDR2 FQNNGV, per germline. The CDR3 protein is CASSLSSVWSGYTF. Written as DNA, the CDR3 is TGTGCCAGCAGCTTATCTTCTGTATGGAGTGGCTACACCTTC.

The rearrangement links TRBV11-1 to TRBJ1-2; D gene ambiguous. Trimming cost V 4 bases and J 6 bases, with 12 bases left between them. This CDR3 has 13 amino acids. Germline-derived CDR1 and CDR2 are SGHAT and FQDESV (reference sequence). As DNA, the CDR3 is TGTGCCAGCAGCTATCGGAATCGCGATGGCTACACCTTC. Protein: CASSYRNRDGYTF. The full variable domain, in which reference TRBV11-1 and TRBJ1-2 provide the parts outside the CDR3, is EAEVAQSPRYKITEKSQAVAFWCDPISGHATLYWYRQILGQGPELLVQFQDESVVDDSQLPKDRFSAERLKGVDSTLKIQPAELGDSAMYLCASSYRNRDGYTFGSGTRLTVV.

The CDR3 DNA is TGTGCCAGCAGTTTTGAACCAGGCACGGGCGGCTACACCTTC. Translation: CASSFEPGTGGYTF. This sequence joins TRBV28 and TRBJ1-2; the D is unclear. Germline V gene lookup returns CDR1 MDHEN and CDR2 SYDVKM. The length of the CDR3 is 14 residues. V lost 3 bases and J 8 bases, leaving 16 bases between the germline ends.

J is TRBJ1-1 and V is TRBV9; a weak D match, TRBD1 (5 bases). Trimming removed 0 bases at V and 1 base at J, with 10 bases between. This CDR3 is 15 amino acids long. Per the germline V gene, CDR1 is SGDLS and CDR2 is YYNGEE. The CDR3 sequence: CASSVEVGANTEAFF. The CDR3 DNA reads TGTGCCAGCAGCGTAGAAGTAGGGGCGAACACTGAAGCTTTCTTT.

This chain links TRBV5-4 with TRBJ1-2; 9 bases align to TRBD1. The CDR3 consists of 15 residues. Losses at the gene ends were 4 bases for V and 8 bases for J; bases not matched to a gene: 12. Germline CDR1 reads SGHNT; CDR2 reads YYREEE (reference sequence). In DNA, the CDR3 is TGTGCCAGCAGCCCGACGGTACAGGGGGCTCGGGGCTACACCTTC. It encodes CASSPTVQGARGYTF.

The J gene is TRBJ1-2, the V gene TRBV5-1; no clear D gene. Germline V lookup: CDR1 SGHRS, CDR2 YFSETQ. There are 14 residues in the CDR3. With 4 bases removed from V and 4 bases from J, the gap between germline ends came to 14 bases. This chain's CDR3 is CASSEREGGYGYTF. Written as DNA, the CDR3 is TGCGCCAGCAGCGAGAGGGAGGGAGGCTATGGCTACACCTTC.

The V and J genes are TRBV6-5 and TRBJ2-7; 11 positions match TRBD1. V shed 5 bases and J 6 bases; nucleotides not matched to a gene: 3. The CDR3 consists of 13 residues. CDR1 and CDR2 (germline): MNHEY, SVGAGI. CDR3 nucleotide sequence: TGTGCCAGCAGTCCGGACAGGGGGCCCGAGCAGTACTTC. This codes for CASSPDRGPEQYF.

This clone appeared a few times. The J gene is TRBJ2-1, the V gene TRBV2; TRBD1 might be the D (6 bases). Germline V gives CDR1 SNHLY, CDR2 FYNNEI. Trimming left V 2 bases short and J 9 bases short, with 11 bases between. The CDR3 has 13 amino acids. CDR3 nucleotide sequence: TGTGCCAGCAGTGAACAGGGGCAGGTTGAGCAGTTCTTC. Its protein is CASSEQGQVEQFF.

The chain couples TRBV7-3 to TRBJ1-3, with 8 bases fitting TRBD1. Germline CDR1 is SGHTA and CDR2 is FQGTGA. V lost 8 bases and J lost 1; bases outside the gene matches: 10. CDR3 length: 16 amino acids. The CDR3 region is CASGRSGTGSGNTIYF. The CDR3 nucleotides are TGTGCCAGCGGCCGGTCAGGGACAGGTTCTGGAAACACCATATATTTT.

This rearrangement joins TRBV5-1 to TRBJ2-7; no definite D call. Trimming stripped 1 base from V and 6 bases from J, with 5 bases between. This CDR3 has 11 residues. Germline CDR1 reads SGHRS; CDR2 reads YFSETQ. CDR3 in amino acids: CASSLTGEQYF. Written as DNA, the CDR3 is TGCGCCAGCAGCTTGACGGGCGAGCAGTACTTC.

This clone was recorded once. V gene TRBV5-1 combines with J gene TRBJ2-7; D not resolved. This CDR3 is 11 amino acids long. Trimming stripped 5 bases from V and 3 bases from J, with 6 bases between. The germline CDR1 and CDR2 sequences are SGHRS and YFSETQ. CDR3 sequence: CASRGIYEQYF. DNA for the CDR3: TGCGCCAGCAGGGGGATCTACGAGCAGTACTTC.

The chain links TRBV7-6 to TRBJ2-1; 11 nucleotides match TRBD2. The V gene end was trimmed by 6 bases and the J gene end by 2 bases; junction bases not matched to a gene: 9. The CDR3 has 17 residues. Per germline, CDR1 SGHVS and CDR2 FNYEAQ. The CDR3 nucleotides are TGTGCCAGCAGTTCGATAGCGGGAGGGAGCACCTACAATGAGCAGTTCTTC. Protein: CASSSIAGGSTYNEQFF. Combining the CDR3 with reference TRBV7-6 and TRBJ2-1 gives the whole variable domain GAGVSQSPRYKVTKRGQDVALRCDPISGHVSLYWYRQALGQGPEFLTYFNYEAQQDKSGLPNDRFSAERPEGSISTLTIQRTEQRDSAMYRCASSSIAGGSTYNEQFFGPGTRLTVL.

This chain joins TRBV3-1 (or the pseudogene TRBV3-2) and TRBJ2-2; the D gene is possibly TRBD1 (6 bases). The V end lost 2 bases, the J end lost 0 bases, and 13 bases lay between the germline ends. This CDR3 is 17 amino acids long. CDR1 LGHDT and CDR2 YNNKEL come from the germline V gene (reference sequence). CDR3 in amino acids: CASSQPRQDSNTGELFF. For the CDR3, the DNA is TGTGCCAGCAGCCAACCCCGACAGGATTCGAACACCGGGGAGCTGTTTTTT.

This sequence joins TRBV9 and TRBJ2-3, with D unresolved. This CDR3 is built from 13 residues. The germline V gene encodes CDR1 SGDLS and CDR2 YYNGEE. Trimming cost V 2 bases and J 4 bases, with 8 bases left between them. CDR3 sequence (DNA): TGTGCCAGCAGCGTCACGTCGCCAGATACGCAGTATTTT. Protein: CASSVTSPDTQYF.

The chain employs TRBV7-3 and TRBJ2-1; 9 positions match TRBD1. The V gene's germline CDR1 is SGHTA and CDR2 FQGTGA. The CDR3 spans 16 residues. After removal of 4 bases from V and 2 bases from J, the junction contained 6 bases not matched to a gene. CDR3 coding DNA: TGTGCCAGCAGCTCCGGGGGACAGGGCACCTACAATGAGCAGTTCTTC. Protein product: CASSSGGQGTYNEQFF.

The genes are TRBV7-9 and TRBJ1-5; D is perhaps TRBD1 (5 bases). Germline V gene lookup returns CDR1 SEHNR and CDR2 FQNEAQ (reference sequence). Deletions cut 1 base from V and 7 bases from J, with 11 bases between. The CDR3 contains 14 residues. Here the CDR3 DNA reads TGTGCCAGCAGCTTAGTAGGGAGGGACCAGCCCCAGCATTTT. This codes for CASSLVGRDQPQHF.

The CDR3 nucleotides are TGTGCCAGCAGCCCCCAGGGTCGAACTGAAGCTTTCTTT. This encodes CASSPQGRTEAFF. The genes are TRBV7-2 and TRBJ1-1; possible D gene TRBD1, 5 bases. The CDR3 runs to 13 residues. CDR1 is SGHTA and CDR2 is FQGNSA in the germline V gene. V gave up 5 bases and J gave up 5 bases, with 12 bases separating them.

The chain uses TRBV5-8 and TRBJ2-7, with 9 bases aligning to TRBD1. The J segment lost 3 bases and the V segment lost 4 bases, leaving 8 bases of the junction unmatched. The germline gives CDR1 SGHTS, CDR2 YDEGEE. The CDR3 has 15 amino acids. CDR3 sequence (DNA): TGTGCCAGCAGCCCCGGACAGGGGAGGATCTACGAGCAGTACTTC. Amino acid sequence: CASSPGQGRIYEQYF.

This chain connects TRBV7-3 to TRBJ2-3, with D unresolved. Trimming removed 0 bases at V and 0 bases at J, with 4 bases between. CDR3 length: 14 residues. CDR1 SGHTA and CDR2 FQGTGA come from the germline V gene. The CDR3 coding sequence is TGTGCCAGCAGCTTAACGGCTAGCACAGATACGCAGTATTTT. This encodes CASSLTASTDTQYF.

The chain is built from TRBV7-2 and TRBJ2-7; 8 positions match TRBD1. This CDR3 spans 14 amino acids. Unmatched junction bases numbered 6, after V lost 6 bases and J lost 2 bases. CDR1 and CDR2 (germline): SGHTA, FQGNSA. Written as DNA, the CDR3 is TGTGCCAGCAGTGCCGGACAGGGTCCCTACGAGCAGTACTTC. Amino acids: CASSAGQGPYEQYF.

The chain carries TRBV19 and TRBJ1-6; D ambiguous. Between the trimmed V and J ends, which lost 4 bases and 7 bases, there was a span of 8 bases. Germline CDR1 LNHDA, CDR2 SQIVND (reference sequence). CDR3 length equals 13 residues. The CDR3 loop is CASSNSENSPLHF. The CDR3 region has the DNA TGTGCCAGTAGTAACTCAGAAAATTCACCCCTCCACTTT.

DNA of the CDR3: TGTGCCAGCAGCAAAGGGGGGGACAGGGGGACCTACGAGCAGTACTTC. Its translation is CASSKGGDRGTYEQYF. This rearrangement joins TRBV21-1 to TRBJ2-7; TRBD1, the table's D call, lacks a check against the DNA. TRBV21-1 is a pseudogene locus. This CDR3 has 16 residues.

This chain links TRBV7-2 with TRBJ1-2, with D perhaps TRBD1 (5 bases). With 5 bases removed from V and 0 bases from J, the gap between germline ends came to 16 bases. Germline CDR1 SGHTA, CDR2 FQGNSA. This CDR3 region has 16 residues. CDR3 region: CASSPSRQTSNYGYTF. CDR3 coding DNA: TGTGCCAGCAGCCCCAGCCGACAGACTTCTAACTATGGCTACACCTTC.

The J gene is TRBJ1-5, the V gene TRBV2, with D perhaps matching TRBD1 (5 bases). Germline V gene sequence: CDR1 SNHLY, CDR2 FYNNEI. Between the trimmed V and J ends, which lost 3 bases and 4 bases, there was a span of 13 bases. The CDR3 covers 15 residues. The CDR3 region is CASSEVGRRNQPQHF. CDR3 sequence (DNA): TGTGCCAGCAGTGAGGTGGGACGGAGAAATCAGCCCCAGCATTTT.

The rearrangement uses TRBV7-2 and TRBJ2-7; 10 bases are a match to TRBD2. CDR3 size: 16 residues. With 2 bases clipped from V and 0 bases from J, the junction kept 4 bases outside the gene matches. Germline V gives CDR1 SGHTA, CDR2 FQGNSA. CDR3 DNA sequence: TGTGCCAGCAGCTTACGGACTAGCGGCAGCTCCTACGAGCAGTACTTC. Its translation is CASSLRTSGSSYEQYF. Supplemented by reference TRBV7-2 and TRBJ2-7, the full variable domain reads GAGVSQSPSNKVTEKGKDVELRCDPISGHTALYWYRQSLGQGLEFLIYFQGNSAPDKSGLPSDRFSAERTGGSVSTLTIQRTQQEDSAVYLCASSLRTSGSSYEQYFGPGTRLTVT.

In this sample, this clone turned up a few times. The chain combines TRBV2 with TRBJ2-3, with 10 bases identical to TRBD2. There are 15 residues in the CDR3. Germline-derived CDR1 and CDR2 are SNHLY and FYNNEI. With 5 bases clipped from V and 2 bases from J, the junction kept 4 bases outside the gene matches. This CDR3 is CASSPTSGDTDTQYF. The CDR3 nucleotides are TGTGCCAGCAGTCCAACTAGCGGGGACACAGATACGCAGTATTTT.

The J gene is TRBJ1-2, the V gene TRBV30; D not resolved. Trimming shortened V by 1 base and J by 5 bases, and 11 bases separated the two germline ends. The CDR3 covers 13 residues. Germline V lookup: CDR1 GTSNPN, CDR2 SVGIG (reference sequence). Here the CDR3 reads CAWSEELRYGYTF. The CDR3 bases are TGTGCCTGGAGTGAGGAGCTGAGGTATGGCTACACCTTC.

The V and J genes are TRBV12-5 and TRBJ1-1; unclear D gene. Trimming removed 6 bases at V and 9 bases at J, with 17 bases between. CDR1 and CDR2 from the germline V gene are LGHNT and FRNRAP. This CDR3 has 13 amino acids. The CDR3 DNA reads TGTGCTAGTGGCTGGGAGAAGGAGGACCAAGCTTTCTTT. Translating it yields CASGWEKEDQAFF.